This TCR beta chain was recovered during a study of Ad26.COV2.S vaccination and SARS-CoV-2 variants. General study points: Overall T cell responses may have been underestimated by the analyses of TCR breadth and depth. Recipients of vaccine and of placebo showed similar breadth of their non-spike TCR repertoires.

The protocol was immunoSEQ multiplex PCR, while the TCRdb copy is restricted to in-frame clones and leaves out a portion. The sample holds around 350,000 clones, 80% to 90% seen once. CDR1 is MGHDK and CDR2 is SYGVNS in the germline V gene. The CDR3 sequence is 11 residues long. V was trimmed by 5 bases and J by 0 bases, leaving 2 bases between them. The treatment was: 19 received Ad26.COV2.S at low or high dose, single or two shots; 5 received placebo; per-sample allocation not given. The study sampled participants on day 63 after the first vaccine or placebo injection. Ad26.COV2.S expressed prefusion-stabilized spike from the original Wuhan strain. On this clone itself: Its cognate antigen is unknown.

V is TRBV25-1 and J is TRBJ2-7; D call uncertain. Sequencing was performed on peripheral blood, taken in a trial of Ad26.COV2.S vaccine versus placebo. This clonotype was sampled from a person aged 18-65 years who received the Ad26.COV2.S COVID-19 vaccine or a placebo. CDR3 sequence reads: CASSNSYEQYF. The CDR3 nucleotides read TGTGCCAGCAGTAACTCCTACGAGCAGTACTTC.